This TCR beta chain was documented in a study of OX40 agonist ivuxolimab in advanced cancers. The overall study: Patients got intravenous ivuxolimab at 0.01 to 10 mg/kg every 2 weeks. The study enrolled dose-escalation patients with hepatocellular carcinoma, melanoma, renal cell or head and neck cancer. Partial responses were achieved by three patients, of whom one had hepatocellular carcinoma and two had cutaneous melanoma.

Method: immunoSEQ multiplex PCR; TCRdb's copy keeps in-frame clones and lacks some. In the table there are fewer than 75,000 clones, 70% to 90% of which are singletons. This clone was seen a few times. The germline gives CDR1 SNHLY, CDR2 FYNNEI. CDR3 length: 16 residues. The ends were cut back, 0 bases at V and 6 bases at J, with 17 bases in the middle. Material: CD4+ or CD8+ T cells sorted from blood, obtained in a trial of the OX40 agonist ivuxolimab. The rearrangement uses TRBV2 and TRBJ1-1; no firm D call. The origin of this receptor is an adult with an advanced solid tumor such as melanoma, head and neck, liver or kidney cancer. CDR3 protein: CASSEAGGMGWAEAFF. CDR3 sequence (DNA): TGTGCCAGCAGTGAAGCTGGAGGGATGGGCTGGGCTGAAGCTTTCTTT. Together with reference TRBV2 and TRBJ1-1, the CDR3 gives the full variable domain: EPEVTQTPSHQVTQMGQEVILRCVPISNHLYFYWYRQILGQKVEFLVSFYNNEISEKSEIFDDQFSVERPDGSNFTLKIRSTKLEDSAMYFCASSEAGGMGWAEAFFGQGTRLTVV.